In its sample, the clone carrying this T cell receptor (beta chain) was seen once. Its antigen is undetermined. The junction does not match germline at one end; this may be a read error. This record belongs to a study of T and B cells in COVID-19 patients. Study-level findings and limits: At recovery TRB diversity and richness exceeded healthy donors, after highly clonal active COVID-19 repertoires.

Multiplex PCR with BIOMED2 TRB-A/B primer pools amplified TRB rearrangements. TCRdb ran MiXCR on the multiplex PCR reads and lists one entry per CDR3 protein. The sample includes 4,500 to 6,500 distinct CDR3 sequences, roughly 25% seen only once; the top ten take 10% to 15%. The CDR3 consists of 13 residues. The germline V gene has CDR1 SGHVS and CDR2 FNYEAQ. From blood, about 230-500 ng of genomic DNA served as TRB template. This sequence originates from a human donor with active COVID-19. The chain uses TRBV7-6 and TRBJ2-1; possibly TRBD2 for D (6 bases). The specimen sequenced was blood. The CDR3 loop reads CASSSEGYNDQFF. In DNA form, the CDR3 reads TGTGCCAGCAGCTCGGAGGGATACAATGATCAGTTCTTC.